Below are 16 T cell receptor beta chains sequenced from a single sample in a study of human T cells and chemical hapten exposure. TCRdb ran MiXCR on the RACE reads and lists one entry per CDR3 protein. This sample has 95,000 to 150,000 distinct CDR3 sequences; roughly 13% occur once, and the top ten carry roughly 3.1%. The sample's time point: pre-sensitization, week 0. The treatment is: therapeutic diphenylcyclopropenone sensitization with weekly scalp DPC. Source: whole blood, taken in connection with sensitization to the hapten diphenylcyclopropenone (DPC). The receptors derive from a woman aged 18-30 years with alopecia areata. Some clones in this sample may be carry-over from other donors' samples.

This clonotype showed up just a few times. The V gene is TRBV29-1, the J gene TRBJ1-1; 9 nucleotides agree with TRBD1. This CDR3 has 13 amino acids. Germline V gene data show CDR1 as SQVTM and CDR2 as ANQGSEA. Trimming at V came to 6 bases and at J to 2 bases, leaving 4 bases not matched to a gene. The DNA of the CDR3 is TGCAGCGTAAAACAGGGGGCTAACACTGAAGCTTTCTTT. Amino acid sequence: CSVKQGANTEAFF.

This clonotype was detected a few times. The CDR3 bases are TGTGCCAGCAGTTACCCTACAGGCTCCTACGAGCAGTACTTC. This translates into CASSYPTGSYEQYF. The V call is TRBV6-2 or TRBV6-3, the J call TRBJ2-7; a possible D gene is TRBD1 (5 bases). Trimming took 2 bases from V and 0 from J, leaving 8 bases between them. The CDR3 has 14 amino acids. Looked up from germline, CDR1 is MNHEY and CDR2 is SVGEGT.

The chain couples TRBV25-1 to TRBJ1-5; D ambiguous. V gave up 2 bases and J gave up 4 bases, with 9 bases separating them. This CDR3 contains 14 residues. Germline CDR1 is MGHDK and CDR2 is SYGVNS. In DNA, the CDR3 is TGTGCCAGCAGTGAAGTGGACGGGAATCAGCCCCAGCATTTT. Encoded protein: CASSEVDGNQPQHF.

This clonotype has at least ten counts. This chain links TRBV5-6 with TRBJ1-6; the match to TRBD1 covers 7 bases. The CDR3 is 14 amino acids. CDR1 and CDR2 from the germline V gene are SGHDT and YYEEEE. Trimming cost V 4 bases and J 6 bases; bases outside gene matches: 4. CDR3 DNA sequence: TGTGCCAGCAGCATCCGACAGGGTAATTCACCCCTCCACTTT. It translates to CASSIRQGNSPLHF.

This clonotype was observed many times. The DNA of the CDR3 is TGTGCCAGCAGCCAAGATGCCAAGGGGTATGGGCGTATTGGTTCACCCCTCCACTTT. The encoded protein is CASSQDAKGYGRIGSPLHF. V and J are TRBV14 and TRBJ1-6; TRBD1 might be the D (5 bases). This CDR3 is 19 amino acids long. Germline CDR1 SGHDN, CDR2 FVKESK. Deletions cut 0 bases from V and 9 bases from J, with 24 bases between.

This clonotype was recorded a few times. The chain recombines TRBV7-2 with TRBJ2-1; D unclear. V lost 5 bases to trimming and J lost 7 bases, with 3 bases between them. The CDR3 is 10 residues long. Germline V gene data show CDR1 as SGHTA and CDR2 as FQGNSA. In DNA form, the CDR3 reads TGTGCCAGCAGCCATAATGAGCAGTTCTTC. This codes for CASSHNEQFF.

This clonotype occurred many times. This sequence joins TRBV28 and TRBJ2-5, with 10 nucleotides matching TRBD2. J was trimmed by 7 bases and V by 5 bases; bases with no gene match: 10. Germline V gives CDR1 MDHEN, CDR2 SYDVKM. CDR3 size: 15 residues. The CDR3 is CASSPITSGEATQYF. The CDR3 bases are TGTGCCAGCAGTCCCATCACTAGCGGGGAGGCGACCCAGTACTTC.

This rearrangement joins TRBV7-9 to TRBJ2-5; TRBD1 matches at 8 bases. Looked up from germline, CDR1 is SEHNR and CDR2 is FQNEAQ (reference sequence). With V trimmed by 5 bases and J by 2 bases, 7 bases remained unmatched. The CDR3 is 15 residues long. The DNA for the CDR3 is TGTGCCAGCAGCCCAACGGGGACAGGACAAGAGACCCAGTACTTC. Translated, it gives CASSPTGTGQETQYF.

This clonotype showed up just a few times. The chain carries TRBV12-3 or TRBV12-4 and TRBJ1-2, with 10 bases lining up with TRBD1. This CDR3 contains 17 residues. V shed 6 bases, J shed 3 bases, and the junction held 13 bases outside the gene matches. The CDR3 loop is CASRTSGTGASHYGYTF. The CDR3 bases are TGTGCCAGCAGGACATCCGGGACAGGGGCGTCCCACTATGGCTACACCTTC.

This sequence joins TRBV18 and TRBJ2-7; D remains ambiguous. Germline CDR1 KGHSH, CDR2 LQKENI. The V end lost 2 bases, the J end lost 1 base, and 9 bases lay between the germline ends. The CDR3 covers 14 residues. CDR3 nucleotide sequence: TGTGCCAGCTCACCAGTATTAGTATCCTACGAGCAGTACTTC. Amino acids: CASSPVLVSYEQYF.

This clonotype was counted between two and nine times. The rearrangement joins TRBV7-9 to TRBJ1-6, with D possibly TRBD1 on 6 matching bases. Trimming removed 4 bases at V and 7 bases at J, with 14 bases between. This CDR3 has 15 amino acids. Germline V lookup: CDR1 SEHNR, CDR2 FQNEAQ (reference sequence). The CDR3 sequence: CASSSWGQGNSPLHF. As DNA, the CDR3 is TGTGCCAGCAGCTCCTGGGGGCAGGGAAATTCACCCCTCCACTTT.

Ten or more counts support this clonotype. The J gene is TRBJ2-7, the V gene TRBV12-3 or TRBV12-4; D is ambiguous. This CDR3 is 13 amino acids long. The V and J ends lost 4 bases and 0 bases respectively, with 7 bases between them. The CDR3 protein is CASSSLSSYEQYF. CDR3 nucleotides: TGTGCCAGCAGTTCCCTCAGCTCCTACGAGCAGTACTTC.

The table lists this clonotype with a few counts. The chain couples TRBV29-1 to TRBJ1-1; no clear D. In germline, CDR1 is SQVTM, CDR2 ANQGSEA. Trimming cost V 7 bases and J 1 base, with 22 bases left between them. This CDR3 has 16 residues. The CDR3 loop reads CSGGETLSSKNTEAFF. CDR3 nucleotide sequence: TGCAGCGGCGGAGAGACACTCTCCTCGAAGAACACTGAAGCTTTCTTT.

This clonotype was observed a few times. This chain uses TRBV14 with TRBJ1-6, with 7 nucleotides matching TRBD1. J lost 10 bases, V lost 1 base, and 10 bases had no gene match. The CDR3 length is 16 residues. Germline V lookup: CDR1 SGHDN, CDR2 FVKESK. CDR3 protein: CASSQGLRGRRSPLHF. DNA for the CDR3: TGTGCCAGCAGCCAAGGGTTAAGGGGGCGGCGATCACCCCTCCACTTT.

The genes are TRBV14 and TRBJ1-1, with 8 bases identical to TRBD1. Unmatched junction bases numbered 8, after V lost 2 bases and J lost 3 bases. Germline V gene lookup returns CDR1 SGHDN and CDR2 FVKESK. CDR3 length equals 16 residues. In DNA, the CDR3 is TGTGCCAGCAGCCAACGAGGCAGGGGGCCGGACACTGAAGCTTTCTTT. This translates into CASSQRGRGPDTEAFF.

This clonotype was counted ten times or more. The J gene is TRBJ2-3, the V gene TRBV4-3, with D perhaps TRBD2 (5 bases). Trimming removed 1 base at V and 0 bases at J, with 17 bases between. Germline loops: CDR1 LGHNA, CDR2 YSLEER. The CDR3 consists of 18 residues. CDR3 nucleotides: TGCGCCAGCAGCCAAGCGAACTTAGCGCAGACTAGCACAGATACGCAGTATTTT. This translates into CASSQANLAQTSTDTQYF.